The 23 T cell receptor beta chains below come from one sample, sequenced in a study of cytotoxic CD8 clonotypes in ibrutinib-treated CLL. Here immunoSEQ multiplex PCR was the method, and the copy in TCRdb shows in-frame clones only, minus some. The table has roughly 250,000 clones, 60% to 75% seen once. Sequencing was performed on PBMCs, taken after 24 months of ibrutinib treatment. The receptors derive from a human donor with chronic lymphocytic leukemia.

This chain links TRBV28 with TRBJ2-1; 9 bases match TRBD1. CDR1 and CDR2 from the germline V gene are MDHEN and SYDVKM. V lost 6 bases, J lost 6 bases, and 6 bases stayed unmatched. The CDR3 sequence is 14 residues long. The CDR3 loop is CASSPTTGGNEQFF. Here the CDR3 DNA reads TGTGCCAGCAGCCCAACGACAGGGGGCAATGAGCAGTTCTTC.

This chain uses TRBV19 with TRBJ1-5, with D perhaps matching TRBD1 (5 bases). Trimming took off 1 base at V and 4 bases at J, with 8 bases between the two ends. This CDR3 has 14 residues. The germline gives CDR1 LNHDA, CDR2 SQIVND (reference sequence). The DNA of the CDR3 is TGTGCCAGTAGTATAGGACAGTTTAATCAGCCCCAGCATTTT. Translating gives CASSIGQFNQPQHF.

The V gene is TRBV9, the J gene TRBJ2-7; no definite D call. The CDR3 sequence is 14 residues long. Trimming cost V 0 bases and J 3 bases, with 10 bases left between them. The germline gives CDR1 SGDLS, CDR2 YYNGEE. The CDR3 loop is CASSVGVTDYEQYF. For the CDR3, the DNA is TGTGCCAGCAGCGTAGGCGTGACCGACTACGAGCAGTACTTC.

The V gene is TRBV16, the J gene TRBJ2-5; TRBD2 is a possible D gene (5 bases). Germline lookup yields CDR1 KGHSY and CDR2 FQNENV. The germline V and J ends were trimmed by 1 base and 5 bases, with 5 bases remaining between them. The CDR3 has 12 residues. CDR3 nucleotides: TGTGCCAGCAGCCAATGGGAGGAGACCCAGTACTTC. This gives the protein CASSQWEETQYF.

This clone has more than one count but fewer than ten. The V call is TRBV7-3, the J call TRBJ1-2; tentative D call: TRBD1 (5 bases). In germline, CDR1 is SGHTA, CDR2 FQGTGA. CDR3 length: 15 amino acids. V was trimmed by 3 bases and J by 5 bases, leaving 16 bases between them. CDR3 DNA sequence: TGTGCCAGCAGCTTGGCAGGGCCCTTCCCTTATGGCTACACCTTC. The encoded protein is CASSLAGPFPYGYTF.

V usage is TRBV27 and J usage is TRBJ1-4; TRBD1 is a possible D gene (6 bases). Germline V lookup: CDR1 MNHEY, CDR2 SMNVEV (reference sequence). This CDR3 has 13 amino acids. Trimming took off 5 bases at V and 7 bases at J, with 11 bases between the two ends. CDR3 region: CASSPGGAEKLFF. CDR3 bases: TGTGCCAGCAGTCCCGGGGGGGCTGAAAAACTGTTTTTT.

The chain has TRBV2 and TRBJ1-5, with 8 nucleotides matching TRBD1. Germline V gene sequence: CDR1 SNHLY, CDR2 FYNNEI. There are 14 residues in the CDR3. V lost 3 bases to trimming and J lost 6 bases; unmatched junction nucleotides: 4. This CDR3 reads CASSDRQGIQPQHF. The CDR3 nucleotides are TGTGCCAGCAGTGATCGACAGGGGATTCAGCCCCAGCATTTT.

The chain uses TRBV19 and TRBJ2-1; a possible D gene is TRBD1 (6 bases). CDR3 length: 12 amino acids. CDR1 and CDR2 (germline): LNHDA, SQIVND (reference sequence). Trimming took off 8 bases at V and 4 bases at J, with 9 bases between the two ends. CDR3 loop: CASVGQYNEQFF. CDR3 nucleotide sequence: TGTGCCAGTGTCGGACAGTACAATGAGCAGTTCTTC. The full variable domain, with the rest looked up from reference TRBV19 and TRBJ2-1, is DGGITQSPKYLFRKEGQNVTLSCEQNLNHDAMYWYRQDPGQGLRLIYYSQIVNDFQKGDIAEGYSVSREKKESFPLTVTSAQKNPTAFYLCASVGQYNEQFFGPGTRLTVL.

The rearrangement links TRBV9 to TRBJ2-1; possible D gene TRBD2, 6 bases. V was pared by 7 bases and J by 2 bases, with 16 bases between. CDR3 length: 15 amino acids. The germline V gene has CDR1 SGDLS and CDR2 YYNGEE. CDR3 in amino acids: CASPQVGRPYNEQFF. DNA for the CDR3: TGTGCCAGCCCCCAGGTCGGGAGACCCTACAATGAGCAGTTCTTC.

CDR3 amino acids: CAWSSTEKLFF. The DNA for the CDR3 is TGTGCCTGGAGTTCAACTGAAAAACTGTTTTTT. The gene calls are TRBV30 and TRBJ1-4, with unresolved D. Germline V gene data show CDR1 as GTSNPN and CDR2 as SVGIG (reference sequence). This CDR3 region has 11 residues. With 2 bases removed from V and 7 bases from J, the gap between germline ends came to 5 bases. Drawing the rest from reference TRBV30 and TRBJ1-4, the complete variable domain is SQTIHQWPATLVQPVGSPLSLECTVEGTSNPNLYWYRQAAGRGLQLLFYSVGIGQISSEVPQNLSASRPQDRQFILSSKKLLLSDSGFYLCAWSSTEKLFFGSGTQLSVL.

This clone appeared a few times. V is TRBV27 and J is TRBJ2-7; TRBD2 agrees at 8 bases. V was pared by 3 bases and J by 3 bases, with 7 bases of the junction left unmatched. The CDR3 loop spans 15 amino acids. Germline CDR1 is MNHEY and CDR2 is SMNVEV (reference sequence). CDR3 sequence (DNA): TGTGCCAGCAGTTTTGGGGCTAGCGGGTTCTACGAGCAGTACTTC. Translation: CASSFGASGFYEQYF.

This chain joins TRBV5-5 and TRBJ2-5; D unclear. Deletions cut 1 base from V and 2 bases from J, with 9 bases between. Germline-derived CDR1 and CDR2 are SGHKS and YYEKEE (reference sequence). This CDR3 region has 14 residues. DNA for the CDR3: TGTGCCAGCAGCTTGTCCGTCCTTCAAGAGACCCAGTACTTC. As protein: CASSLSVLQETQYF.

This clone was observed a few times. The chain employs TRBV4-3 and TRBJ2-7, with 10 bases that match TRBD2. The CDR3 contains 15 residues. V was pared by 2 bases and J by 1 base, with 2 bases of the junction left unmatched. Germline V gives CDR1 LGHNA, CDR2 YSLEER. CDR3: CASSQTTSGSYEQYF. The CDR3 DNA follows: TGCGCCAGCAGCCAAACGACTAGCGGGTCCTACGAGCAGTACTTC.

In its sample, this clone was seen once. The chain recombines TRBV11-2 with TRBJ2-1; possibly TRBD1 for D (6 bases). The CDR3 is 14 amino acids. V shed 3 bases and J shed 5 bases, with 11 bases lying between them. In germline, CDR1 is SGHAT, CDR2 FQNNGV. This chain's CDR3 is CASSLGASNNEQFF. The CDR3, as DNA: TGTGCCAGCAGCTTGGGGGCGAGTAACAATGAGCAGTTCTTC.

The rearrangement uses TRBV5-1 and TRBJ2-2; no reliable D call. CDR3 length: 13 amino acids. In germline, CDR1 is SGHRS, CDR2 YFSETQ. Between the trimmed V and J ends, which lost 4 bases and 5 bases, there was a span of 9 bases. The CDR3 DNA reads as TGCGCCAGCAGCCCTTCAACGACCGGGGAGCTGTTTTTT. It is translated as CASSPSTTGELFF.

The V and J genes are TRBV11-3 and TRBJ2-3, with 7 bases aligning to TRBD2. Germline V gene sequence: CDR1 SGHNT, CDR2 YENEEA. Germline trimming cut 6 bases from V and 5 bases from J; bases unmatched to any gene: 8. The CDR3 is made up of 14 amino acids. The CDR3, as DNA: TGTGCCAGCAGGGTGGGAGGGATGGAAGATACGCAGTATTTT. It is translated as CASRVGGMEDTQYF.

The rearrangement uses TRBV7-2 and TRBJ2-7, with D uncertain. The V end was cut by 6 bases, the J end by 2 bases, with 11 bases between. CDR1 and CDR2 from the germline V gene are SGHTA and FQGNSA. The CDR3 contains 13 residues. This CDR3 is CASSSTAPYEQYF. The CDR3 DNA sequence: TGTGCCAGCAGTTCTACTGCCCCCTACGAGCAGTACTTC.

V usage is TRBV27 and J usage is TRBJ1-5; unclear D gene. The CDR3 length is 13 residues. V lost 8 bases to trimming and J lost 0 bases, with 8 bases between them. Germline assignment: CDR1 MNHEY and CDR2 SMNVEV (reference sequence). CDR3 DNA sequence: TGTGCCAGCCGGGGTCCTAGCAATCAGCCCCAGCATTTT. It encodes CASRGPSNQPQHF.

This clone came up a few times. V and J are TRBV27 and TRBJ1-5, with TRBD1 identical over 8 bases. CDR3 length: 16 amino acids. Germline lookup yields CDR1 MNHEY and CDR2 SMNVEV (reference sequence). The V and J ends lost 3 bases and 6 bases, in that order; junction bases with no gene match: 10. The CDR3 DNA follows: TGTGCCAGCAGTTTTCGACAGGGGATCGGCGGTCAGCCCCAGCATTTT. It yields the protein CASSFRQGIGGQPQHF.

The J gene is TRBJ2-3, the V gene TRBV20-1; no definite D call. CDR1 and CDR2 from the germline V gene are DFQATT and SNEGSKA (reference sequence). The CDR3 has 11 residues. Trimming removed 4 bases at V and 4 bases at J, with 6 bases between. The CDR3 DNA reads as TGCAGTGCTATTAACCCAGATACGCAGTATTTT. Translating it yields CSAINPDTQYF.

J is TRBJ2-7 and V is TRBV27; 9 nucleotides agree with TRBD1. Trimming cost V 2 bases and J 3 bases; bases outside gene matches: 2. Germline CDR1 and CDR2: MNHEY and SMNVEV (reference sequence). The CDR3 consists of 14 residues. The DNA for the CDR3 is TGTGCCAGCAGTTTAGGGACAGGGATCTACGAGCAGTACTTC. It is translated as CASSLGTGIYEQYF.

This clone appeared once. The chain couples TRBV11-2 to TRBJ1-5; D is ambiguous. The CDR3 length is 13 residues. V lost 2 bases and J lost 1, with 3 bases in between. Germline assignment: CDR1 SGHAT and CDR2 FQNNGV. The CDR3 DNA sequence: TGTGCCAGCAGCTTATTGAGCAATCAGCCCCAGCATTTT. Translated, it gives CASSLLSNQPQHF.

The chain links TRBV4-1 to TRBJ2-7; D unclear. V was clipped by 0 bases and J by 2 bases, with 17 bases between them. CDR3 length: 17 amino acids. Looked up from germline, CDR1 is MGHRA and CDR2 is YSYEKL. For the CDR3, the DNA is TGCGCCAGCAGCCAAGATTCTAACACGGCCTCACCCTACGAGCAGTACTTC. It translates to CASSQDSNTASPYEQYF.